The subject of this entry is one TCR beta chain. The target of this receptor is not known. Base qualities are not recorded, but no much larger clone differs from it by a single base. In the same sample, other DNA sequences code for this CDR3. This entry comes from a study of cytomegalovirus exposure and HLA in healthy donors (dated by TCRdb to about 2017). Describing the broader study: An earlier analysis of 587 of the donors reported over 250 Gb of sequence data and some 110 million unique TCR beta sequences obtained from roughly 180 million T cells. Roughly 300 gigabases of sequencing data and around 87 million unique TCR sequences were included in an early release covering roughly 700 HLA-typed donors. The genetic ancestry cluster associated with self-reported Caucasian donors included 65% to 90% of the roughly 410 genotyped donors. The aim of the study was to test whether cataloging public T cell receptors could identify signatures of past pathogen exposure. The T cell repertoires of 670 or so subjects were profiled by immunosequencing and related to cytomegalovirus serostatus. A separate validation cohort of about 110 different subjects was used in addition to the roughly 640-subject first cohort. The study combined high-throughput TCR immunosequencing, statistical association of individual TCRs with disease status, and machine learning to predict cytomegalovirus infection status. To study patterns of TCR occurrence, a later analysis re-analyzed previously published TCR beta repertoires from 650 to 750 donors and added high-resolution HLA genotyping. The later analysis used no new phenotypic data to find candidate immune exposures, relying instead on TCR beta sequences and their occurrence across donors. To decide whether each TCR beta V gene segment behaved as functional or pseudogenic, an earlier analysis of several hundred of the donors relied on high-throughput TCR beta sequencing. Donor age, sex, ethnicity and CMV serostatus were collected together with the repertoire data. A later genetic analysis used genome-wide SNP genotypes for about 60% of the roughly 670 donors, treating that subset as a discovery cohort. All discovery cohort repertoires had been generated using a single sequencing platform. Both class I and class II loci were covered by HLA typing, at four-digit resolution. The number of donors typed differed by locus, with roughly 620-630 for A, B, C, DRB1 and DQB1, roughly 520 for DQA1, 600 to 610 for DPA1, and 450 to 480 for DPB1. Because of strong linkage in the cohort, four or five DR-DQ haplotypes were treated as single units for association and clustering. Among about 360 genotyped donors of the cohort, an average of approximately 230,000 unique TCR beta nucleotide sequences were sequenced per donor, roughly 18% of them non-productive.

In total, just over 650 healthy bone marrow donors made up the cohort. At the time of sampling, every cohort member was nominally healthy, though immune exposures that went unrecorded were likely present. The donor was CMV seropositive and was included in the group of 250 to 300 seropositive cohort members. A peripheral blood sample was provided by each donor, and peripheral blood mononuclear cells were used for TCR beta sequencing. Genomic DNA extraction from the blood cell samples was performed with the Qiagen DNeasy Blood Extraction Kit. The study at large found these results: Because some donors lacked HLA typing at each locus, the association tests relied only on the typed subset. Most TCR sequences were seen in very few donors, while some public TCRs were found in many individuals. A later genetic analysis reported fewer N-insertions in productive TCRs among donors in an Asian-associated ancestry cluster than the approximately 700-donor mean. A cluster of highly shared sequence variants was judged likely to represent a technical artifact of the sequencing pipeline. The presence/absence analyses assumed that sequencing depth was roughly uniform across donors, and that assumption may not be true. The study gave a list of 150 to 200 TCR beta chains associated with cytomegalovirus. At a false discovery rate of 0.05, a later analysis linked some 18,000 TCR beta sequences to specific HLA alleles. The classifier was reported to diagnose cytomegalovirus status with high specificity and sensitivity in both the original and validation cohorts. Correlated functional status among segregating V segments might be attributable to linkage disequilibrium, but an unknown experimental factor could not be ruled out. Because counts were too low, some 17 rarely observed V segments, including chromosome 9 orphons, were left out of the earlier analysis of 587 of the donors. Only TCR beta chains were sequenced in this cohort, and the absence of alpha or paired-chain data limited detectable features. A later analysis found that TCR association rates varied across HLA loci, with DRB1 alleles showing the most associated TCRs and HLA-C alleles the fewest. In a later analysis, HLA-associated TCR beta chains showed more clonal expansion and lower generation probabilities than non-associated chains that were equally common. Strong co-occurrence of HLA alleles, especially DR and DQ, made assigning TCR associations to individual alleles difficult. According to the authors, the approach could potentially be generalized to other disease states and immunological phenotypes. In vitro tests confirmed that a few of the cytomegalovirus-associated TCR beta chains recognize cytomegalovirus antigens. Most CMV-associated TCR beta chains appeared to be HLA-restricted in a later analysis, and the HLA associations seemed to be driven largely by CMV exposure. In an earlier analysis of some 550 of the donors, most TCR beta V segments were observed in productive rearrangements about 87% or about 30% of the time, broadly matching IMGT annotations. In a later genetic analysis, a missense DCLRE1C variant was associated with V-gene and J-gene trimming of TCR beta chains, and the association was replicated in an independent cohort. The only immune exposure information available for the cohort was CMV serostatus. A further reported finding was that TCR beta sequences accurately predicted the HLA-A and HLA-B alleles for most subjects in the first cohort. According to a later analysis, parvovirus B19, influenza, CMV and Epstein-Barr virus appeared linked to several top co-occurrence clusters.

Libraries came from the immunoSEQ multiplex PCR assay. For the multiplex PCR, a mixture combining 60 forward primers for TCR Vbeta segments and 13 reverse primers for TCR Jbeta segments was used. The CDR3 region of rearranged TCR beta genes was amplified from genomic DNA by a multiplex PCR assay. The Illumina HiSeq System was used to sequence the amplified TCR beta libraries as 87-base-pair reads. The original methods were these. A later analysis counted 75 million to 100 million unique TCR beta chains across the 700 or so repertoires, and roughly 9.9 million of these chains were shared by at least two donors. To remove PCR and sequencing errors, raw reads were error-corrected and collapsed into unique sequences using a nearest-neighbor algorithm that merged closely related sequences. V, D and J gene segments were assigned by aligning CDR3 sequences to IMGT reference sequences. For a sequence to be retained, at least a six-nucleotide match to both a V gene segment and a J gene segment was required. A rearrangement was called productive if the CDR3 had no stop codons and remained in frame with V and J, and every other rearrangement was called non-productive. CDR3 was defined by IMGT convention, running from the second conserved V-encoded cysteine to the conserved J-encoded phenylalanine. In an earlier analysis of more than 550 of the donors, sequences lacking an unambiguous match to a single V gene segment were excluded. An earlier analysis of 587 of the donors classified V segments as functional when productive rearrangements were above 56.7% and as segregating when the standard deviation between donors was above 5%. A statistical classification framework was built for diagnosing cytomegalovirus status from the catalog of TCR beta chain sequences. V and J gene assignment, in a later analysis, came from comparing TCR nucleotide sequences with IMGT/GENE-DB human TR gene sequences. A later analysis assigned CDR3 sequences and most-parsimonious VDJ recombination scenarios with the TCRdist pipeline. In a later analysis, each TCR beta chain was defined by its CDR3 amino acid sequence together with its V-gene family, and reads without a unique V-gene family were excluded. A later analysis removed roughly 590 highly shared, low-generation-probability nucleotide sequences to deal with suspected cross-contamination and a sequencing artifact. A later analysis calculated a clonal expansion index for each public chain from normalized within-repertoire ranks of inferred template counts. In a later analysis, generation probabilities were computed using a VDJ recombination model fitted to out-of-frame rearrangements, and the results were checked against IGoR. In a later analysis, TCR-TCR, TCR-HLA and TCR-CMV co-occurrence was scored with hypergeometric tests, and a repertoire-size bias correction was applied to TCR pairs. False discovery rates were estimated in a later analysis by permuting HLA or CMV assignments 20 times. In a later analysis, co-occurring TCRs were grouped using DBSCAN, and TCRdist sequence similarity was added for clustering within HLA-allele-positive subsets. For co-occurrence clustering, repertoires with fewer than 30,000 or more than 120,000 public chains were excluded, along with roughly 5 repertoires with anomalous nucleotide sharing. Imported from immuneACCESS, the table was reduced by TCRdb to in-frame sequences with V and J called. These copies leave out some clones; in studies compared against another copy, an unresolved V gene accounts for under half, and the cause of the remainder is not known. V, J and clone size are those of that table, while D and trimming were read from the DNA. In all, the sample holds 140,000 to 150,000 clones, and roughly 79% of those were seen once. The top ten clonotypes cover roughly 9.9% of the sample.

The sample taken for sequencing was PBMCs. This sequence originates from a woman aged 60 to 75 in good health and CMV-seropositive.

The bases read TGCAGCGTTGAGGGACAGGGGTACGAGCAGTACTTC. This translates into CSVEGQGYEQYF. The chain joins TRBV29-1 to TRBJ2-5; 10 of the junction bases match TRBD1. The DNA matches TRBJ2-7 better at its end, which makes the J call doubtful. The CDR3 covers 12 residues, taking in both the cysteine and the phenylalanine. Only the CDR3 region is kept as DNA, spanning 36 bases read in frame from base 1. CDR1 and CDR2 were assigned from the germline V gene as SQVTM and ANQGSEA.